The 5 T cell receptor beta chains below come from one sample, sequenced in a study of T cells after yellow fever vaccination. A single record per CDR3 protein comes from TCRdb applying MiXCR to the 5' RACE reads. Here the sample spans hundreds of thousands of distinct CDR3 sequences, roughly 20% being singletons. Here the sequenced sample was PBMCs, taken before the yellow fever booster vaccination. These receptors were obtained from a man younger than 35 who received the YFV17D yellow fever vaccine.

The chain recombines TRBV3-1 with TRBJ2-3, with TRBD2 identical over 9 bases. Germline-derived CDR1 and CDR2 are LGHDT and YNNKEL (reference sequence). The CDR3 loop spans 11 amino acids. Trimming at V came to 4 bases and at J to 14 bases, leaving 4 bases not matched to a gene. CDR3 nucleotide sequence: TGTGCCAGCAGCCTGGGACTAGCCAGGTATTTT. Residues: CASSLGLARYF.

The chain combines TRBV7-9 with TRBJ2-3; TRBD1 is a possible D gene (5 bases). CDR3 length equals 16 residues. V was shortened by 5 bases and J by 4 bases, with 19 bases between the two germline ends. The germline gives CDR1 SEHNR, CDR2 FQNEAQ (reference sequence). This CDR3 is CASSNPGKGGADTQYF. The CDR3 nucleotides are TGTGCCAGCAGCAATCCAGGGAAAGGTGGTGCAGATACGCAGTATTTT. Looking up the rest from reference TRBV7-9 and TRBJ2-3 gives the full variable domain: DTGVSQNPRHKITKRGQNVTFRCDPISEHNRLYWYRQTLGQGPEFLTYFQNEAQLEKSRLLSDRFSAERPKGSFSTLEIQRTEQGDSAMYLCASSNPGKGGADTQYFGPGTRLTVL.

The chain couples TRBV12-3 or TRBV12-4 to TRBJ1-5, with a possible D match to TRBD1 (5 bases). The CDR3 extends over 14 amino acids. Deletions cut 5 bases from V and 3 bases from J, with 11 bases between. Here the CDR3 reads CASSGTSYNQPQHF. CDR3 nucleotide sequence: TGTGCCAGCAGTGGGACGTCCTACAATCAGCCCCAGCATTTT.

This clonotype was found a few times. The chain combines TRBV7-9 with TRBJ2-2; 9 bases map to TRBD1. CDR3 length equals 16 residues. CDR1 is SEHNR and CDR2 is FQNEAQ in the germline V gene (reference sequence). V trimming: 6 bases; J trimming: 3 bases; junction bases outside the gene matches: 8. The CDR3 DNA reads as TGTGCCAGCAGATTACAGGGGGCGTGGGACACCGGGGAGCTGTTTTTT. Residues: CASRLQGAWDTGELFF.

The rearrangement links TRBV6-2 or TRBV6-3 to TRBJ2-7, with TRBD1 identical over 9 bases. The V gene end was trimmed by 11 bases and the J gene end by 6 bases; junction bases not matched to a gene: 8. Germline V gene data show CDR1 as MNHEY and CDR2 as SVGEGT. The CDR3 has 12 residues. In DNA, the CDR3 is TGTGCCGCGGGACAGGGTGGACCCGAGCAGTACGTC. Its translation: CAAGQGGPEQYV.